Below, 10 T cell receptor beta chains from the same sample are listed, as sequenced in a study of T-cell memory formation after mild COVID-19. MiXCR, run by TCRdb on the 5' RACE reads, gives a single entry per CDR3 protein. This sample has 100,000 to 150,000 distinct CDR3 sequences, with about 5.9% found just once. The sequenced sample was PBMCs or a T cell subset sorted from them (not recorded which). The receptors derive from an adult woman who had mild COVID-19 (a few samples of this study predate the infection). Cell type and time point are not known.

The V gene is TRBV2, the J gene TRBJ2-7; D not certain. CDR1 is SNHLY and CDR2 is FYNNEI in the germline V gene. This CDR3 is 11 amino acids long. V was clipped by 6 bases and J by 6 bases, with 9 bases between them. Here the CDR3 DNA reads TGTGCCAGCAGGGAGAATACCGAGCAGTACTTC. Translated: CASRENTEQYF.

In its sample, this clonotype was seen many times. The chain links TRBV12-3 or TRBV12-4 to TRBJ1-1; a possible D gene is TRBD1 (5 bases). The CDR3 extends over 13 amino acids. Trimming took 5 bases from V and 7 from J, leaving 14 bases between them. CDR3 DNA sequence: TGTGCCAGCAGTGTAGGTGCAGGGTTTGAAGCTTTCTTT. Translation: CASSVGAGFEAFF.

The V and J genes are TRBV18 and TRBJ2-3; 8 positions match TRBD2. After removal of 0 bases from V and 1 base from J, the junction contained 3 bases not matched to a gene. Germline V gene sequence: CDR1 KGHSH, CDR2 LQKENI. CDR3 length equals 16 residues. CDR3 amino acids: CASSPPGLARTDTQYF. The DNA for the CDR3 is TGTGCCAGCTCACCACCTGGACTAGCCCGCACAGATACGCAGTATTTT.

This clonotype was seen many times. The rearrangement uses TRBV7-9 and TRBJ2-5, with TRBD1 matching over 8 bases. This CDR3 contains 15 residues. Trimming cost V 2 bases and J 3 bases; bases outside gene matches: 5. Germline V gives CDR1 SEHNR, CDR2 FQNEAQ (reference sequence). CDR3 DNA: TGTGCCAGCAGCTTACTGACAGGGGTGGAAGAGACCCAGTACTTC. Translating gives CASSLLTGVEETQYF.

At least ten counts were recorded for this clonotype. V and J are TRBV10-3 and TRBJ2-7; the D gene is possibly TRBD1 (5 bases). This CDR3 is built from 13 residues. Trimming removed 3 bases at V and 2 bases at J, with 8 bases between. CDR1 and CDR2 (germline): ENHRY, SYGVKD. DNA for the CDR3: TGTGCCATCAGTGAACAGGATCCCTACGAGCAGTACTTC. Amino acid sequence: CAISEQDPYEQYF.

This clonotype was found a few times. The chain uses TRBV4-2 and TRBJ1-1; 8 positions agree with TRBD1. The CDR3 sequence is 14 residues long. J was trimmed by 1 base and V by 7 bases; bases with no gene match: 5. The germline CDR1 and CDR2 sequences are LGHNA and YNFKEQ. The DNA of the CDR3 is TGTGCCAGCACCCTAGGGACAGGGAACACTGAAGCTTTCTTT. Amino acids: CASTLGTGNTEAFF.

The table lists this clonotype with many counts. An end of the junction differs from the germline gene, which may be a read error. This chain uses TRBV20-1 with TRBJ2-2; D not certain. Germline V gives CDR1 DFQATT, CDR2 SNEGSKA (reference sequence). The CDR3 contains 12 residues. CDR3 amino acids: CSARPGSGELFF. The CDR3 DNA is TGCAGTGCCCGCCCTGGGTCCGGTGAGCTGTTTTTT.

J is TRBJ1-2 and V is TRBV6-5; D gene ambiguous. CDR3 size: 16 residues. The V end lost 4 bases, the J end lost 9 bases, and 24 bases lay between the germline ends. Germline CDR1 and CDR2: MNHEY and SVGAGI. Here the CDR3 reads CASSFSSTGGVNSYTF. DNA of the CDR3: TGTGCCAGCAGTTTTTCCTCGACCGGAGGAGTTAATAGCTACACCTTC.

This clonotype was observed many times. The CDR3 here is CASSPGLAVQETQYF. CDR3 DNA sequence: TGCGCCAGCAGCCCAGGACTAGCGGTACAAGAGACCCAGTACTTC. The rearrangement links TRBV5-1 to TRBJ2-5; the match to TRBD2 covers 10 bases. Germline V gives CDR1 SGHRS, CDR2 YFSETQ. The CDR3 has 15 amino acids. V shed 4 bases and J 2 bases; nucleotides not matched to a gene: 5. The entire variable domain, with the rest obtained from reference TRBV5-1 and TRBJ2-5, is as follows: KAGVTQTPRYLIKTRGQQVTLSCSPISGHRSVSWYQQTPGQGLQFLFEYFSETQRNKGNFPGRFSGRQFSNSRSEMNVSTLELGDSALYLCASSPGLAVQETQYFGPGTRLLVL.

Ten or more counts support this clonotype. This chain joins TRBV4-2 and TRBJ2-1, with 7 positions matching TRBD2. Unmatched junction bases numbered 9, after V lost 0 bases and J lost 4 bases. CDR1 and CDR2 (germline): LGHNA, YNFKEQ. This CDR3 is 17 amino acids long. As DNA, the CDR3 is TGTGCCAGCAGCCAAGATCTGACGTCTAGCGGTTACAATGAGCAGTTCTTC. It yields the protein CASSQDLTSSGYNEQFF.